This is a list of T cell receptor beta chains from one sample in a study of T cell repertoires in cytomegalovirus infection. In TCRdb, the reads were re-called with MiXCR into one record per CDR3 protein. The sample yields 560,000 or so distinct CDR3 sequences, approximately 17% seen once. Specimen: CD8+ T cells from PBMCs. The receptors derive from a human donor in good health (CMV status not recorded). Some clones in this sample may be carry-over from other donors' samples. The CDR3 runs from the conserved cysteine through the conserved F or W. The D gene is left open where the match is weak. For some rows the clone size is stated as once, few or many, or as a class when expanded; others skip it.

TRBV2	few	TRBD2	TRBJ2-3	CASTPAGGGDTQYF	TGTGCCAGCACTCCAGCGGGGGGGGGAGATACGCAGTATTTT
TRBV19	-	-	TRBJ2-2	CASSMIGGLTGELFF	TGTGCCAGTAGTATGATCGGGGGGCTGACCGGGGAGCTGTTTTTT
TRBV10-3	many	-	TRBJ2-5	CAISDRALGGETQYF	TGTGCCATCAGTGATAGGGCCCTGGGCGGAGAGACCCAGTACTTC
TRBV4-1	few	TRBD2	TRBJ2-7	CASSQVPAGTYEQYF	TGCGCCAGCAGCCAAGTTCCAGCGGGGACCTACGAGCAGTACTTC
TRBV29-1	-	TRBD2	TRBJ2-7	CSHGGAEYEQYF	TGCAGCCACGGGGGGGCAGAGTACGAGCAGTACTTC
TRBV7-6	many	TRBD2	TRBJ2-3	CASSPWRAGGPTDTQYF	TGTGCCAGCAGCCCATGGAGAGCGGGAGGGCCAACAGATACGCAGTATTTT
TRBV12-3/TRBV12-4	many	TRBD2	TRBJ2-5	CASSSGLAGGFQETQYF	TGTGCCAGCAGCTCCGGACTAGCGGGGGGCTTTCAAGAGACCCAGTACTTC
TRBV29-1	-	TRBD2	TRBJ2-5	CSALAGGETQYF	TGCAGCGCCTTAGCGGGAGGAGAGACCCAGTACTTC
TRBV9	-	TRBD1	TRBJ1-2	CASSEGDSNYGYTF	TGTGCCAGCAGTGAGGGGGACAGCAACTATGGCTACACCTTC
TRBV12-3/TRBV12-4	many	TRBD1	TRBJ2-1	CASSFWGQGAWNEQFF	TGTGCCAGCAGTTTCTGGGGACAGGGGGCCTGGAATGAGCAGTTCTTC
TRBV7-8	many	-	TRBJ1-6	CASSLHRDYNSPLHF	TGTGCCAGCAGCTTACATAGGGATTATAATTCACCCCTCCACTTT
TRBV7-6	many	-	TRBJ1-1	CASSRGAGTEAFF	TGTGCCAGCAGCCGGGGGGCCGGGACTGAAGCTTTCTTT
TRBV10-3	-	-	TRBJ1-3	CAIQGTSPGKNTIYF	TGTGCCATCCAGGGAACCTCACCCGGGAAGAACACCATATATTTT
TRBV7-3	many	-	TRBJ2-1	CASSPRGGGPYNEQFF	TGTGCCAGCAGCCCCCGAGGGGGGGGCCCCTACAATGAGCAGTTCTTC
TRBV4-2	many	-	TRBJ1-4	CASSQDVPGQGEKLFF	TGTGCCAGCAGCCAAGATGTTCCGGGCCAGGGTGAAAAACTGTTTTTT
TRBV10-3	few	-	TRBJ2-7	CAISEQGGEVEQYF	TGTGCCATCAGTGAACAAGGCGGAGAGGTCGAGCAGTACTTC
TRBV3-1	few	TRBD1	TRBJ1-5	CASSQGATGAAQPQHF	TGTGCCAGCAGCCAAGGGGCGACAGGGGCGGCCCAGCCCCAGCATTTT
TRBV6-1	many	-	TRBJ2-4	CASKGTRLAKNIQYF	TGTGCCAGCAAAGGGACGCGCCTAGCCAAAAACATTCAGTACTTC
TRBV2	-	-	TRBJ1-1	CASSPSAGSNTEAFF	TGTGCCAGCAGTCCCTCCGCAGGGTCGAACACTGAAGCTTTCTTT
TRBV4-2	few	TRBD1	TRBJ2-2	CASSQEATGGNTGELFF	TGTGCCAGCAGCCAAGAGGCCACAGGGGGAAATACCGGGGAGCTGTTTTTT
TRBV7-8	-	-	TRBJ1-6	CASSLAGDNNSPLHF	TGTGCCAGCAGCCTTGCAGGGGATAATAATTCACCCCTCCACTTT
TRBV14	-	TRBD2	TRBJ2-7	CASSQGVTSGTYEQYF	TGTGCCAGCAGCCAAGGGGTGACTAGCGGGACCTACGAGCAGTACTTC
TRBV6-1	many	-	TRBJ1-1	CASPGTPNTEAFF	TGTGCCAGCCCCGGGACACCGAACACTGAAGCTTTCTTT
TRBV20-1	few	-	TRBJ2-2	CSAREGLKTGELFF	TGCAGTGCTAGAGAGGGGCTGAAAACCGGGGAGCTGTTTTTT
TRBV7-6	many	-	TRBJ2-7	CASSLHPGWYEQYF	TGTGCCAGCAGCTTACATCCAGGGTGGTACGAGCAGTACTTC
TRBV2	-	-	TRBJ2-1	CASPTLRTYNEQFF	TGTGCCAGTCCGACACTGAGGACCTACAATGAGCAGTTCTTC
TRBV29-1	few	-	TRBJ1-2	CSVPPTGNGYTF	TGCAGCGTCCCACCCACAGGGAATGGCTACACCTTC
TRBV12-3/TRBV12-4	many	-	TRBJ2-5	CASSSFKETQYF	TGTGCCAGCAGTTCCTTTAAAGAGACCCAGTACTTC
TRBV27	medium-sized	-	TRBJ1-1	CASSLGLNTEAFF	TGTGCCAGCAGTTTAGGTTTAAACACTGAAGCTTTCTTT
TRBV12-3/TRBV12-4	-	TRBD1	TRBJ2-6	CASSYGQETPGANVLTF	TGTGCCAGCAGTTACGGACAGGAAACCCCTGGGGCCAACGTCCTGACTTTC
TRBV9	-	-	TRBJ1-1	CASSAGRGGNTEAFF	TGTGCCAGCAGCGCTGGGAGGGGTGGGAACACTGAAGCTTTCTTT
TRBV6-1	many	-	TRBJ2-7	CASSGGTYEQYF	TGTGCCAGCTCAGGCGGTACCTACGAGCAGTACTTC
TRBV20-1	-	-	TRBJ2-1	CSASGAYEQFF	TGCAGTGCTAGTGGAGCCTATGAGCAGTTCTTC
TRBV28	-	-	TRBJ2-7	CASSTGTVSSYEQYF	TGTGCCAGCAGTACAGGGACGGTAAGCTCCTACGAGCAGTACTTC
TRBV7-4	-	-	TRBJ2-3	CASSPQVVPGTDTQYF	TGTGCAAGCAGTCCCCAGGTGGTCCCCGGCACAGATACGCAGTATTTT
TRBV7-9	many	-	TRBJ2-7	CASSFEGLGQYF	TGTGCCAGCAGCTTCGAAGGGTTAGGGCAGTACTTC
TRBV20-1	-	-	TRBJ2-7	CSASPGGLAPHEQYF	TGCAGTGCTAGTCCTGGAGGGCTAGCCCCCCACGAGCAGTACTTC
TRBV7-9	many	-	TRBJ2-5	CASSSSNAGSWETQYF	TGTGCCAGCAGCTCCTCTAATGCAGGGAGTTGGGAGACCCAGTACTTC
TRBV11-2	few	-	TRBJ1-1	CASTGASNTEAFF	TGTGCCAGTACTGGGGCCTCGAACACTGAAGCTTTCTTT